What follows are 26 T cell receptor beta chains derived from one specimen sequenced in a study of PD-L1 blockade in urothelial cancer. TCRdb keeps only in-frame clones here, not all; method: immunoSEQ multiplex PCR. The sample lists about 88,000 clones, 85% to 95% occurring once. The sequences come from PBMCs, collected around atezolizumab (anti-PD-L1) treatment. The receptor set was obtained from a man aged 55 to 70 with urothelial cancer.

This chain uses TRBV2 with TRBJ2-7, with D possibly being TRBD2 (6 bases). Germline V gene lookup returns CDR1 SNHLY and CDR2 FYNNEI. The CDR3 sequence is 14 residues long. V was shortened by 3 bases and J by 7 bases, with 16 bases between the two germline ends. CDR3 nucleotides: TGTGCCAGCAGTGATATGAGGGGACGGGGGGAGCAGTACTTC. Translation gives CASSDMRGRGEQYF.

This sequence joins TRBV6-1 and TRBJ1-2, with 7 bases aligning to TRBD1. This CDR3 region has 13 residues. CDR1 MNHNS and CDR2 SASEGT come from the germline V gene. With 2 bases clipped from V and 6 bases from J, the junction kept 3 bases outside the gene matches. The CDR3 loop is CASSEQGEDGYTF. The CDR3 bases are TGTGCCAGCAGTGAACAGGGGGAAGATGGCTACACCTTC.

With respect to this clone: Because the CDR3's place on the DNA is in doubt, the DNA is left out and the CDR3 is given as listed by TCRdb. The chain has TRBV19 and TRBJ2-3; TRBD2, the D gene given by the table, was not confirmed from the DNA. The CDR3 has 15 amino acids, counting both end residues. CDR1 is LNHDA, CDR2 SQIVND, per germline (reference sequence). The CDR3: CASSISALAGDTQYF.

The chain employs TRBV9 and TRBJ2-1; maybe TRBD2 (6 bases). The CDR3 loop spans 15 amino acids. Germline V lookup: CDR1 SGDLS, CDR2 YYNGEE. Trimming took 0 bases from V and 5 from J, leaving 12 bases between them. The CDR3 spells CASSVVSGSHNEQFF. The CDR3 DNA is TGTGCCAGCAGCGTAGTTAGCGGCAGCCACAATGAGCAGTTCTTC.

This chain uses TRBV9 with TRBJ2-1; no reliable D call. Trimming shortened V by 4 bases and J by 0 bases, and 26 bases separated the two germline ends. The CDR3 has 20 residues. Germline assignment: CDR1 SGDLS and CDR2 YYNGEE. The CDR3 spells CASSPPPRFSPSSSYNEQFF. Here the CDR3 DNA reads TGTGCCAGCAGCCCCCCCCCGCGTTTTTCCCCCTCGAGCTCCTACAATGAGCAGTTCTTC.

The V gene is TRBV7-2, the J gene TRBJ1-2; perhaps TRBD1 as D (5 bases). There are 14 residues in the CDR3. Deletions cut 2 bases from V and 6 bases from J, with 13 bases between. The germline V gene encodes CDR1 SGHTA and CDR2 FQGNSA. This CDR3 reads CASSLRGKLNGYTF. The CDR3 bases are TGTGCCAGCAGCTTAAGGGGCAAATTAAATGGCTACACCTTC. The full variable domain, completed using reference TRBV7-2 and TRBJ1-2, is GAGVSQSPSNKVTEKGKDVELRCDPISGHTALYWYRQSLGQGLEFLIYFQGNSAPDKSGLPSDRFSAERTGGSVSTLTIQRTQQEDSAVYLCASSLRGKLNGYTFGSGTRLTVV.

The V and J genes are TRBV2 and TRBJ1-1; no definite D call. V was pared by 2 bases and J by 8 bases, with 12 bases between. The CDR3 has 13 residues. Germline CDR1 is SNHLY and CDR2 is FYNNEI. CDR3 amino acids: CASSESWAREAFF. CDR3 nucleotides: TGTGCCAGCAGTGAATCGTGGGCCAGGGAAGCTTTCTTT.

The CDR3 region is CSGRQGPGYTF. The DNA of the CDR3 is TGCAGCGGCCGACAGGGACCTGGCTACACCTTC. The chain couples TRBV29-1 to TRBJ1-2; 7 nucleotides agree with TRBD1. Germline V lookup: CDR1 SQVTM, CDR2 ANQGSEA. CDR3 size: 11 residues. V was pared by 7 bases and J by 7 bases, with 6 bases of the junction left unmatched.

This chain joins TRBV7-2 and TRBJ2-7; 15 nucleotides line up with TRBD2. V shed 5 bases and J 0 bases; nucleotides not matched to a gene: 5. Germline V lookup: CDR1 SGHTA, CDR2 FQGNSA. CDR3 length: 17 amino acids. The CDR3, as DNA: TGTGCCAGCAGCCTCAGGACTAGCGGGGGGGCCTCCTACGAGCAGTACTTC. It encodes CASSLRTSGGASYEQYF.

J is TRBJ2-1 and V is TRBV4-3; D ambiguous. Germline CDR1 is LGHNA and CDR2 is YSLEER. The V end was cut by 0 bases, the J end by 4 bases, with 10 bases between. CDR3 length: 15 amino acids. The CDR3 protein is CASSQEQQRYNEQFF. The DNA of the CDR3 is TGCGCCAGCAGCCAAGAGCAGCAGCGATACAATGAGCAGTTCTTC.

This chain uses TRBV11-2 with TRBJ2-7, with 8 bases identical to TRBD1. Germline CDR1 and CDR2: SGHAT and FQNNGV. Trimming cost V 5 bases and J 2 bases; bases outside gene matches: 5. This CDR3 contains 14 residues. The CDR3 DNA reads as TGTGCCAGCAGCACTGGACAGGGTCCCTACGAGCAGTACTTC. Encoded protein: CASSTGQGPYEQYF.

The V gene is TRBV5-6, the J gene TRBJ2-3, with D tentatively TRBD2 (6 bases). The V gene's germline CDR1 is SGHDT and CDR2 YYEEEE. V lost 0 bases and J 1 base, leaving 12 bases between the germline ends. The CDR3 extends over 16 amino acids. This chain's CDR3 is CASSLVAGMGTDTQYF. CDR3 DNA sequence: TGTGCCAGCAGCTTGGTTGCGGGAATGGGCACAGATACGCAGTATTTT.

The chain is built from TRBV5-6 and TRBJ1-2, with 7 bases fitting TRBD1. V dropped 4 bases and J dropped 8; count of bases not matched to a gene: 11. The CDR3 contains 14 residues. The germline V gene encodes CDR1 SGHDT and CDR2 YYEEEE. The DNA of the CDR3 is TGTGCCAGCAGCCCCGGGAATACAGGGGTCGGCTACACCTTC. Its translation: CASSPGNTGVGYTF.

The chain joins TRBV5-1 to TRBJ2-6, with 9 nucleotides matching TRBD1. This CDR3 has 18 amino acids. Germline CDR1 is SGHRS and CDR2 is YFSETQ. With V trimmed by 5 bases and J by 2 bases, 11 bases remained unmatched. CDR3 nucleotides: TGCGCCAGCAGAGGAGAACAGGGGGCAAATACTGGGGCCAACGTCCTGACTTTC. It encodes CASRGEQGANTGANVLTF. The whole variable domain, remainder taken from reference TRBV5-1 and TRBJ2-6, is KAGVTQTPRYLIKTRGQQVTLSCSPISGHRSVSWYQQTPGQGLQFLFEYFSETQRNKGNFPGRFSGRQFSNSRSEMNVSTLELGDSALYLCASRGEQGANTGANVLTFGAGSRLTVL.

J is TRBJ2-3 and V is TRBV5-1, with 7 bases aligning to TRBD2. This CDR3 contains 15 residues. Trimming cost V 0 bases and J 2 bases; bases outside gene matches: 3. Germline V gene sequence: CDR1 SGHRS, CDR2 YFSETQ. The CDR3 coding sequence is TGCGCCAGCAGCTTGGGCGGGAGCCACACAGATACGCAGTATTTT. As protein: CASSLGGSHTDTQYF.

The chain recombines TRBV4-3 with TRBJ1-3; tentative D call: TRBD1 (5 bases). Germline V gene data show CDR1 as LGHNA and CDR2 as YSLEER. The ends were cut back, 0 bases at V and 4 bases at J, with 13 bases in the middle. This CDR3 is 16 amino acids long. CDR3 sequence reads: CASSQDPPGSGNTIYF. CDR3 coding DNA: TGCGCCAGCAGCCAAGACCCCCCAGGGTCCGGAAACACCATATATTTT.

J is TRBJ1-1 and V is TRBV5-6; D possibly corresponds to TRBD1 (5 bases). Germline V gene lookup returns CDR1 SGHDT and CDR2 YYEEEE. The CDR3 covers 15 residues. V lost 4 bases and J 2 bases, leaving 15 bases between the germline ends. CDR3 region: CASSQRGGRNTEAFF. The CDR3 DNA follows: TGTGCCAGCAGCCAACGCGGGGGGAGAAACACTGAAGCTTTCTTT. The full variable domain, rest sourced from reference TRBV5-6 and TRBJ1-1, is DAGVTQSPTHLIKTRGQQVTLRCSPKSGHDTVSWYQQALGQGPQFIFQYYEEEERQRGNFPDRFSGHQFPNYSSELNVNALLLGDSALYLCASSQRGGRNTEAFFGQGTRLTVV.

This CDR3 reads CASSPSVGKETQYF. In nucleotides, the CDR3 is TGTGCCAGCAGCCCTAGCGTGGGAAAGGAGACCCAGTACTTC. The chain joins TRBV9 to TRBJ2-5, with a tentative D call TRBD2 (6 bases). Germline CDR1 and CDR2: SGDLS and YYNGEE. This CDR3 is 14 amino acids long. The V gene lost 4 bases and the J gene lost 5 bases, with 15 bases spanning the gap.

This chain joins TRBV19 and TRBJ1-5, with 11 bases matching TRBD1. Per germline, CDR1 LNHDA and CDR2 SQIVND (reference sequence). CDR3 size: 15 residues. The trim removed 4 bases at V and 6 bases at J, leaving 5 bases unmatched. The DNA for the CDR3 is TGTGCCAGTAGTACCGGACAGGGGGCTGCTCAGCCCCAGCATTTT. Translating gives CASSTGQGAAQPQHF.

The rearrangement links TRBV18 to TRBJ2-7; TRBD1 matches at 11 bases. The ends lost 5 bases at V and 3 bases at J; junction bases unmatched: 6. This CDR3 has 15 residues. Germline values: CDR1 KGHSH, CDR2 LQKENI. Here the CDR3 DNA reads TGTGCCAGCTCAACGTTAGGGACAGGGGGCTACGAGCAGTACTTC. Translated: CASSTLGTGGYEQYF.

V is TRBV9 and J is TRBJ1-2, with 8 bases fitting TRBD1. The CDR3 loop spans 14 amino acids. Germline CDR1 reads SGDLS; CDR2 reads YYNGEE. V was clipped by 0 bases and J by 7 bases; unmatched bases: 5. CDR3 DNA sequence: TGTGCCAGCAGCGTAGGGGGACAGGCTCGTGGCTACACCTTC. This encodes CASSVGGQARGYTF.

The chain carries TRBV30 and TRBJ2-3; 11 positions match TRBD1. In germline, CDR1 is GTSNPN, CDR2 SVGIG (reference sequence). The CDR3 spans 17 residues. V was clipped by 2 bases and J by 3 bases; unmatched bases: 10. Written as DNA, the CDR3 is TGTGCCTGGAGTTTAATCGGACAGGGGGCTGTAACAGATACGCAGTATTTT. It is translated as CAWSLIGQGAVTDTQYF.

The rearrangement uses TRBV4-2 and TRBJ2-2; 11 bases match TRBD2. The CDR3 covers 15 residues. V trimming: 4 bases; J trimming: 5 bases; junction bases outside the gene matches: 3. Germline V gives CDR1 LGHNA, CDR2 YNFKEQ. The CDR3 reads CASSPRTSGTGELFF. The CDR3 nucleotides are TGTGCCAGCAGCCCCAGGACTAGCGGGACCGGGGAGCTGTTTTTT.

V and J are TRBV15 and TRBJ1-5; 8 bases align to TRBD1. The CDR3 runs to 19 residues. Germline V gene lookup returns CDR1 LNHNV and CDR2 YYDKDF (reference sequence). J lost 3 bases, V lost 1 base, and 14 bases had no gene match. CDR3 DNA: TGTGCCACCAGCAGAGGTCCTGTGGGGACAGGCTCAGACAATCAGCCCCAGCATTTT. Its protein product is CATSRGPVGTGSDNQPQHF.

The chain recombines TRBV15 with TRBJ2-2; TRBD1 is a possible D gene (5 bases). CDR1 is LNHNV and CDR2 is YYDKDF in the germline V gene (reference sequence). The CDR3 loop spans 15 amino acids. The ends were cut back, 4 bases at V and 4 bases at J, with 13 bases in the middle. CDR3: CATSTSPTATGELFF. CDR3 coding DNA: TGTGCCACCAGCACTTCTCCGACAGCCACCGGGGAGCTGTTTTTT.

The chain combines TRBV28 with TRBJ2-3, with D possibly TRBD2 on 5 matching bases. Trimming removed 3 bases at V and 4 bases at J, with 17 bases between. The CDR3 runs 16 residues. Germline values: CDR1 MDHEN, CDR2 SYDVKM. The DNA for the CDR3 is TGTGCCAGCAGTTTTGGGCTCAATCCCGGGGCAGATACGCAGTATTTT. It codes for CASSFGLNPGADTQYF.